This T cell receptor (beta chain) was documented in a study of cytomegalovirus exposure and HLA in healthy donors. Turning to the study itself: An earlier analysis found some 100 million unique TCR beta sequences from approximately 190 million T cells.

Germline V gives CDR1 SSHAT, CDR2 FNYEAQ (reference sequence). The CDR3 is made up of 16 amino acids. Vbeta (60) and Jbeta (13) primers were used in the PCR. Measured with immunoSEQ multiplex PCR; TCRdb has only the in-frame clones, and not every one. The table includes 90,000 to 130,000 clones, 75% to 80% detected once. With respect to this clone: At one end, the junction sequence differs from germline, possibly due to a read error.

V and J are TRBV7-7 and TRBJ2-1, with a weak D call TRBD2 (7 bases). Material for sequencing was PBMCs. The source of this sequence is a young woman in good health and CMV-seronegative. The CDR3, as DNA: TGTGCTAGCAGCCCGCAAGCGGGGTCCCTACAGGGTGAGCAGTTCTTC. Translating gives CASSPQAGSLQGEQFF.